Presented here are 9 T cell receptor beta chains from one specimen sequenced in a study of CD8+ T cells in alopecia areata. Extracted RNA was reverse transcribed, and the resulting cDNA served as sequencing template. TCRdb's copy holds only in-frame clones and misses some; the assay was immunoSEQ multiplex PCR. Among 85,000 to 110,000 clones listed, approximately 58% were seen once. The sequenced sample was CD4+ T cells sorted from blood. These receptors were obtained from a human donor in good health.

This clone occurred once. The CDR3 DNA reads TGTGCCTGGAGTCCCACTCCGGATCAGCCCCAGCATTTT. Its protein product is CAWSPTPDQPQHF. The chain carries TRBV30 and TRBJ1-5; no definite D call. The CDR3 length is 13 residues. V lost 2 bases to trimming and J lost 5 bases, with 10 bases between them. Germline assignment: CDR1 GTSNPN and CDR2 SVGIG (reference sequence).

Details on this clone: In the same sample, other DNA sequences code for this CDR3. The rearrangement joins TRBV29-1 to TRBJ1-2; no clear D. Germline-derived CDR1 and CDR2 are SQVTM and ANQGSEA. Trimming removed 1 base from V and 7 bases from J, with 10 bases in between. The CDR3 spans 12 residues. The CDR3 DNA is TGCAGCGTTGAAGGGGGTGGAGGTGGCTACACCTTC. This gives the protein CSVEGGGGGYTF.

This clone was seen a handful of times. The CDR3 here is CASSFGQAVSYEQYF. The DNA for the CDR3 is TGTGCCAGCAGCTTTGGACAGGCAGTCTCCTACGAGCAGTACTTC. The chain combines TRBV7-9 with TRBJ2-7, with 7 bases that match TRBD1. CDR1 and CDR2 (germline): SEHNR, FQNEAQ (reference sequence). The CDR3 consists of 15 residues. Trimming cost V 3 bases and J 0 bases; bases outside gene matches: 5.

This rearrangement joins TRBV5-4 to TRBJ2-3; 13 nucleotides line up with TRBD2. The CDR3 runs 16 residues. The germline CDR1 and CDR2 sequences are SGHNT and YYREEE (reference sequence). The J segment lost 2 bases and the V segment lost 4 bases, leaving 4 bases of the junction unmatched. The CDR3 reads CASSTGLAGITDTQYF. CDR3 nucleotides: TGTGCCAGCAGCACGGGACTAGCGGGGATCACAGATACGCAGTATTTT.

This clone was observed a handful of times. The chain combines TRBV2 with TRBJ2-2; no reliable D call. The V end was cut by 5 bases, the J end by 7 bases, with 11 bases between. Per the germline V gene, CDR1 is SNHLY and CDR2 is FYNNEI. The CDR3 spans 13 residues. CDR3 sequence reads: CASSQEVGGELFF. The DNA for the CDR3 is TGTGCCAGCAGTCAAGAGGTGGGCGGGGAGCTGTTTTTT. The full variable domain, completed using reference TRBV2 and TRBJ2-2, is EPEVTQTPSHQVTQMGQEVILRCVPISNHLYFYWYRQILGQKVEFLVSFYNNEISEKSEIFDDQFSVERPDGSNFTLKIRSTKLEDSAMYFCASSQEVGGELFFGEGSRLTVL.

This clone was picked up a small number of times. The J gene is TRBJ2-7, the V gene TRBV28; TRBD1 or TRBD2 may be the D gene (5 bases each). The CDR3 runs 16 residues. With 9 bases removed from V and 7 bases from J, the gap between germline ends came to 28 bases. Germline loops: CDR1 MDHEN, CDR2 SYDVKM. The CDR3 region is CASPRVRDRAQWEQYF. The CDR3 bases are TGTGCCAGTCCCCGAGTCCGGGACCGCGCCCAGTGGGAGCAGTACTTC. The entire variable domain, with the rest obtained from reference TRBV28 and TRBJ2-7, is as follows: DVKVTQSSRYLVKRTGEKVFLECVQDMDHENMFWYRQDPGLGLRLIYFSYDVKMKEKGDIPEGYSVSREKKERFSLILESASTNQTSMYLCASPRVRDRAQWEQYFGPGTRLTVT.

By its share, this clone is medium-sized. V and J are TRBV2 and TRBJ1-5, with D uncertain. The germline V gene has CDR1 SNHLY and CDR2 FYNNEI. CDR3 length: 12 amino acids. The V end lost 2 bases, the J end lost 4 bases, and 3 bases lay between the germline ends. CDR3 sequence (DNA): TGTGCCAGCAGTGAAATAAATCAGCCCCAGCATTTT. This codes for CASSEINQPQHF.

The chain joins TRBV25-1 to TRBJ2-7; D gene uncertain. The CDR3 covers 12 residues. Trimming took 4 bases from V and 3 from J, leaving 7 bases between them. CDR1 is MGHDK, CDR2 SYGVNS, per germline. The CDR3 coding sequence is TGTGCCAGCAGTGCCGACGGCTACGAGCAGTACTTC. Translation gives CASSADGYEQYF.

In its sample, this clone was seen a few times. CDR3 bases: TGCAGCGTTGCGTCAGCACAGGGGTCCTCAGAGCAGTACTTC. As protein: CSVASAQGSSEQYF. The genes are TRBV29-1 and TRBJ2-7; 7 bases are shared with TRBD1. CDR1 is SQVTM and CDR2 is ANQGSEA in the germline V gene. The CDR3 is 14 residues long. V shed 4 bases and J 7 bases; nucleotides not matched to a gene: 13.